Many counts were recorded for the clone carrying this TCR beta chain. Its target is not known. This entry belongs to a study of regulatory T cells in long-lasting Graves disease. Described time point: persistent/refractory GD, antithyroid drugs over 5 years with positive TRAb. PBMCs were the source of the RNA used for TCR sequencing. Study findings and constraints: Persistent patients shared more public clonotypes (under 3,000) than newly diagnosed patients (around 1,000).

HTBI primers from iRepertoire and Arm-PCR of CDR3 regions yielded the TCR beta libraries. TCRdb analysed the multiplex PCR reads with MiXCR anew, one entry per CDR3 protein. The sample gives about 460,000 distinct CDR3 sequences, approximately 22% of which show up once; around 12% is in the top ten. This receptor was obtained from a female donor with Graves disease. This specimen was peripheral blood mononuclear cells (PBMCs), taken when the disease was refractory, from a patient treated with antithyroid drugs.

The CDR3 is CALSSLTRESPREQPQHF. CDR3 in DNA: TGTGCCTTGTCCTCATTAACAAGGGAATCCCCACGGGAACAGCCCCAGCATTTT. V is TRBV10-3 and J is TRBJ1-5; D ambiguous. The germline V and J ends were trimmed by 11 bases and 7 bases, with 33 bases remaining between them. The CDR3 is 18 residues long. In germline, CDR1 is ENHRY, CDR2 SYGVKD.